This T cell receptor beta chain was profiled in a study of shared clonotypes between healthy human individuals. Study in general: The plates for each donor numbered three CD4 naive, three CD4 memory, two CD8 naive and one CD8 memory. Overall study findings and caveats: Compared with memory subsets, naive subsets generally had larger estimated richness. The donor pool, a small one, limited the genetic and exposure-history diversity represented. In a handful of donors, approximately 5% of naive CD4 clonotypes appeared in common.

Method: immunoSEQ multiplex PCR; TCRdb's copy keeps in-frame clones and lacks some. The sample has more than 1,200,000 clones; approximately 98.5% are singletons. As regards this clone: As yet, its antigen is unknown.

The sequenced sample consisted of naive CD4+ T cells sorted from blood. The subset was: CD45RA+ positively selected. The TCR sequence derives from a man under 40 in good health.

CDR3 DNA sequence: TGTGCCACCAGCCCCCGCCCTGGACTAGCGCCCGAGGGTGAGCAGTTCTTC. This sequence encodes CATSPRPGLAPEGEQFF. The V and J genes are TRBV15 and TRBJ2-1; TRBD2 matches 9 bases. The CDR3 is 17 residues long. Germline values: CDR1 LNHNV, CDR2 YYDKDF (reference sequence). V lost 5 bases and J lost 9; bases outside the gene matches: 17. Complete variable domain (other parts from reference TRBV15 and TRBJ2-1): DAMVIQNPRYQVTQFGKPVTLSCSQTLNHNVMYWYQQKSSQAPKLLFHYYDKDFNNEADTPDNFQSRRPNTSFCFLDIRSPGLGDTAMYLCATSPRPGLAPEGEQFFGPGTRLTVL.